This T cell receptor beta chain was obtained from a study of early T cells in non-severe SARS-CoV-2 infection. About the study: Chains were unpaired, as sequencing was done on bulk RNA from unsorted whole blood.

Individual cDNA molecules received unique molecular identifiers. MiXCR, run by TCRdb on the 5' RACE reads, gives a single entry per CDR3 protein. The data show fewer than 40,000 distinct CDR3 sequences, with approximately 5% seen just once and 20% to 25% held by the top ten. Germline assignment: CDR1 SQVTM and CDR2 ANQGSEA. The CDR3 contains 16 residues. V lost 0 bases to trimming and J lost 3 bases, with 15 bases between them. Overall study results and limits: Using VDJdb, the matching emphasized anti-spike CD8 responses while missing private and CD4 specificities.

A remark on this clonotype: Its antigen is still unknown.

The J gene is TRBJ2-1, the V gene TRBV29-1; tentative D call: TRBD2 (6 bases). This clonotype was sampled from an adult who was a healthcare worker with PCR-confirmed SARS-CoV-2 infection or an uninfected control (not recorded which). The specimen was whole blood. CDR3 nucleotides: TGCAGCGTTGAAGACCGACTAGTTCTGGTCTACAATGAGCAGTTCTTC. It translates to CSVEDRLVLVYNEQFF.